This T cell receptor (beta chain) derives from a study of response to subunit inactivated influenza vaccine. Study-wide findings and caveats: Each seasonal influenza vaccination, the authors suggested, recruits few new T cells.

About this clonotype: The antigen is unknown.

Germline CDR1 reads SQVTM; CDR2 reads ANQGSEA. The CDR3 loop spans 15 amino acids. Trimming took off 4 bases at V and 1 base at J, with 13 bases between the two ends. One entry per CDR3 protein results from TCRdb running MiXCR on the RT-PCR reads. The table records around 750,000 distinct CDR3 sequences, approximately 22% of them present only once. Source: PBMCs from blood, taken roughly 5 days after vaccination. The receptor's source is a middle-aged man who received an inactivated influenza vaccine. This chain connects TRBV29-1 to TRBJ2-2, with D possibly being TRBD1 (6 bases). CDR3 bases: TGCAGCGTTGCCGGGACACAAGTGAACACCGGGGAGCTGTTTTTT. Its protein product is CSVAGTQVNTGELFF.